Listed here is a single T cell receptor (beta chain). Its antigen remains unknown. TCRdb called the 5' RACE reads again in MiXCR, with one record for every CDR3 protein. The sample includes 500,000 or so distinct CDR3 sequences, approximately 15% of them seen just once. The CDR3 has 12 amino acids. In germline, CDR1 is SGHTA, CDR2 FQGNSA. The V gene lost 1 base and the J gene lost 10 bases, with 8 bases spanning the gap. This sample is drawn from a study of identical twins. Regarding the study as a whole: The authors drew conclusions from cross-sectional statistical analysis rather than following the same donors.

This same sample was also part of a study on yellow fever vaccine responses in identical twins.

The chain is built from TRBV7-2 and TRBJ2-1; D is possibly TRBD2 (5 bases). The sequenced sample was CD4+ T cells sorted from blood. This receptor was taken from a woman aged 18-35 years in good health. The CDR3 DNA sequence: TGTGCCAGCAGCTTAGTGACTACAGAGCAGTTCTTC. Translation gives CASSLVTTEQFF.